This T cell receptor (beta chain) is from a study of shared clonotypes between healthy human individuals. Here immunoSEQ multiplex PCR was the method, and the copy in TCRdb shows in-frame clones only, minus some. The profile covers fewer than 1.8 million clones, with approximately 98.5% appearing a single time and roughly 0.36% taken by the ten largest. Study results and caveats: Sorted-subset samples were not fully sequenced, rarefaction indicated.

This clone turned up a few times. What it recognizes is unknown. Germline V gene sequence: CDR1 KGHSY, CDR2 FQNENV. The germline V and J ends were trimmed by 5 bases and 2 bases, with 13 bases remaining between them. There are 15 residues in the CDR3. The sample was naive CD4+ T cells sorted from blood. Subset denoted: CD45RA+ positively selected. This TCR derives from a man aged 30 to 45 in good health. J is TRBJ1-5 and V is TRBV16; weak D call: TRBD1 (5 bases). CDR3: CASSRSGTGNQPQHF. In DNA form, the CDR3 reads TGTGCCAGCAGCAGATCAGGGACGGGCAATCAGCCCCAGCATTTT.